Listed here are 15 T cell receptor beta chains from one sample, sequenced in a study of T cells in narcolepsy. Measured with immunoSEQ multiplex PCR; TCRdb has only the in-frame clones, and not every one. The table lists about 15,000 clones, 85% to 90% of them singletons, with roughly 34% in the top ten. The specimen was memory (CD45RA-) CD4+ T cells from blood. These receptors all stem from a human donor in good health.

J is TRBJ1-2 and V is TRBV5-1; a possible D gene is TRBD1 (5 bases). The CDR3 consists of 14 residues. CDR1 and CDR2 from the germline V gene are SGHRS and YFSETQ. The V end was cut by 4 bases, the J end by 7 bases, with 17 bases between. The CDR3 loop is CASSTNIWGSGYTF. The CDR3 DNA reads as TGCGCCAGCAGCACGAACATCTGGGGGAGTGGCTACACCTTC.

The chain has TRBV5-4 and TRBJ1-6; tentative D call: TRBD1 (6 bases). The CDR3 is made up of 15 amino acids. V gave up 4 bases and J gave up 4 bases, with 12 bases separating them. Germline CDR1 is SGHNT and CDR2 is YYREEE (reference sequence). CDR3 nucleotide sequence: TGTGCCAGCAGCCAGGAGACAGGATATAATTCACCCCTCCACTTT. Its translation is CASSQETGYNSPLHF.

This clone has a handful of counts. The CDR3 DNA reads as TGTGCCAGCAGCGGTGGGACAGGGAAGGACGAGCAGTACTTC. Its protein is CASSGGTGKDEQYF. The chain recombines TRBV6-4 with TRBJ2-5, with TRBD1 identical over 9 bases. The DNA end lines up better with TRBJ2-7; the J call may be wrong. This CDR3 has 14 residues. Looked up from germline, CDR1 is MRHNA and CDR2 is SNTAGT.

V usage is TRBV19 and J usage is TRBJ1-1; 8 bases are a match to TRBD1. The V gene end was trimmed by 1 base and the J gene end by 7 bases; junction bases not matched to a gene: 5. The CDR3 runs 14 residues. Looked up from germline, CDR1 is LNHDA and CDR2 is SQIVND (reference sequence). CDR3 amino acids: CASSIGSGGSEAFF. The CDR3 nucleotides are TGTGCCAGTAGTATAGGTTCAGGGGGCAGTGAAGCTTTCTTT. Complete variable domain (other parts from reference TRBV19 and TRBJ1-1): DGGITQSPKYLFRKEGQNVTLSCEQNLNHDAMYWYRQDPGQGLRLIYYSQIVNDFQKGDIAEGYSVSREKKESFPLTVTSAQKNPTAFYLCASSIGSGGSEAFFGQGTRLTVV.

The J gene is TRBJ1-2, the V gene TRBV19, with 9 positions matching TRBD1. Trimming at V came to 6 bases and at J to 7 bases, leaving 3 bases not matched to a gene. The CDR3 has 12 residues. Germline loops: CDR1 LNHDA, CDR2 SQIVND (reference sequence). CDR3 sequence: CASRGQGSGYTF. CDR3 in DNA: TGTGCCAGTAGGGGACAGGGAAGTGGCTACACCTTC.

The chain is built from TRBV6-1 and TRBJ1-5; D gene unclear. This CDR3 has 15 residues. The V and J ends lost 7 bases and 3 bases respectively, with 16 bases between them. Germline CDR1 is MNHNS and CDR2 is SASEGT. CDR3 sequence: CASKDEGPNNQPQHF. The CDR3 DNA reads TGTGCCAGCAAAGACGAGGGCCCGAACAATCAGCCCCAGCATTTT.

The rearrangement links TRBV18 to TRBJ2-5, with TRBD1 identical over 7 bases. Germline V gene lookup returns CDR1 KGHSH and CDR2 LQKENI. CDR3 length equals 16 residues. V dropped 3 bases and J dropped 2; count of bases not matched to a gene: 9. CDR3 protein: CASSPGLGGRQETQYF. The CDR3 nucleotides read TGTGCCAGCTCACCTGGGTTAGGGGGCCGTCAAGAGACCCAGTACTTC.

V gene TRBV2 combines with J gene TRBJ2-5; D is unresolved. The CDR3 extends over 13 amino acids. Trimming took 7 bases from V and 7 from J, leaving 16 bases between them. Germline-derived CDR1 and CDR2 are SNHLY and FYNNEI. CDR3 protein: CASTPRPTLTQYF. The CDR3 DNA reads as TGTGCCAGCACCCCACGTCCTACTTTGACCCAGTACTTC.

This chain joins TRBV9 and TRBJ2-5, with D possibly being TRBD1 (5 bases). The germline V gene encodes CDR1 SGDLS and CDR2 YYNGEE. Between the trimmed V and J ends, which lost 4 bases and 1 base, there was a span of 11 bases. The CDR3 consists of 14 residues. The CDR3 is CASSLGAAQETQYF. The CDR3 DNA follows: TGTGCCAGCAGCTTAGGGGCCGCCCAAGAGACCCAGTACTTC.

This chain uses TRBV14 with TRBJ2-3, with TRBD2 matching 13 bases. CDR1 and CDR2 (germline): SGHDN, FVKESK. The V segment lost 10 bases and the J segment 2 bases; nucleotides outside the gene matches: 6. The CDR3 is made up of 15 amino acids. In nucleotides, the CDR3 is TGTGCCACGTCGGGACTAGCGGGACCCACAGATACGCAGTATTTT. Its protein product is CATSGLAGPTDTQYF.

CDR3 bases: TGTGCCAGCAGCCCGGCCGGTACCCAATCCTACGAGCAGTACTTC. Translation: CASSPAGTQSYEQYF. This chain connects TRBV5-4 to TRBJ2-7; D is unresolved. Germline V CDR1 and CDR2: SGHNT, YYREEE (reference sequence). Trimming stripped 4 bases from V and 1 base from J, with 15 bases between. This CDR3 has 15 residues.

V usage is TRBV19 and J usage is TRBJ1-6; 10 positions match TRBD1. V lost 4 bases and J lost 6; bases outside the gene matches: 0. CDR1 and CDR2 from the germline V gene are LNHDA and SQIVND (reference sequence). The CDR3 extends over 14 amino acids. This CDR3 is CASSRQGANSPLHF. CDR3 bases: TGTGCCAGTAGTAGACAGGGGGCTAATTCACCCCTCCACTTT.

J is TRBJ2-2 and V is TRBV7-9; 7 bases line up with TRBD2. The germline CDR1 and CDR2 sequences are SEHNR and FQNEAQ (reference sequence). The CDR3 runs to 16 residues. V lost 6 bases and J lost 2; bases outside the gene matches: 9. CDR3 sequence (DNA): TGTGCCAGCAGTTACCCCGGACTAGGCAACACCGGGGAGCTGTTTTTT. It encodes CASSYPGLGNTGELFF. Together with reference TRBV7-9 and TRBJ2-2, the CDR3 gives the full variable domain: DTGVSQNPRHKITKRGQNVTFRCDPISEHNRLYWYRQTLGQGPEFLTYFQNEAQLEKSRLLSDRFSAERPKGSFSTLEIQRTEQGDSAMYLCASSYPGLGNTGELFFGEGSRLTVL.

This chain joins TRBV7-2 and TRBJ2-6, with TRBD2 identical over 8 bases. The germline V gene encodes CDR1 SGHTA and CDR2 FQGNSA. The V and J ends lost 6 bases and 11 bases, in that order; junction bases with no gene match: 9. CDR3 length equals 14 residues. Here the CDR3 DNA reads TGTGCCAGCAGGCTGGAGCGGGGGACGGACGTCCTGACTTTC. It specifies CASRLERGTDVLTF.

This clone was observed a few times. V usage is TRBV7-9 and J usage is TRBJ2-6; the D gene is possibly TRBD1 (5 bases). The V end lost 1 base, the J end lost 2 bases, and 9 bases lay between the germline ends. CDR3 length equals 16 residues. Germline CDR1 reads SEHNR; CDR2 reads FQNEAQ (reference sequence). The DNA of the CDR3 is TGTGCCAGCAGCTTAGGGGCAGGGCCTGGGGCCAACGTCCTGACTTTC. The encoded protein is CASSLGAGPGANVLTF.